A single sample gave rise to the 29 T cell receptor beta chains below, sequenced in a study of identical twins. Each CDR3 protein is one row after TCRdb ran MiXCR on the 5' RACE reads. The sample lists around 690,000 distinct CDR3 sequences; 20% to 25% were seen once. These records were also assigned to another study, of T cells expressing NK-cell markers.

What was sequenced was PBMCs. The receptors here all came from a woman aged 18-29 years in good health.

This clonotype was seen a few times. The rearrangement joins TRBV5-5 to TRBJ2-2, with D maybe TRBD1 (5 bases). The germline V and J ends were trimmed by 3 bases and 0 bases, with 12 bases remaining between them. The germline V gene encodes CDR1 SGHKS and CDR2 YYEKEE (reference sequence). This CDR3 contains 16 residues. As DNA, the CDR3 is TGTGCCAGCAGCTCCAGGGTATTGGCGAACACCGGGGAGCTGTTTTTT. Its translation: CASSSRVLANTGELFF.

CDR3 sequence (DNA): TGTGCTAGCGGAGCGGGGCCCTACAATGAGCAGTTCTTC. This gives the protein CASGAGPYNEQFF. The chain uses TRBV7-6 and TRBJ2-1, with 7 bases fitting TRBD2. This CDR3 region has 13 residues. In germline, CDR1 is SGHVS, CDR2 FNYEAQ.

This clonotype has a handful of counts. The chain is built from TRBV12-3 or TRBV12-4 and TRBJ2-5; 10 nucleotides align to TRBD2. The CDR3 has 15 residues. The V gene end was trimmed by 8 bases and the J gene end by 4 bases; junction bases not matched to a gene: 10. In DNA, the CDR3 is TGTGCCAGCTCTCGCATAGCGGGAGGTATAGAGACCCAGTACTTC. Translated: CASSRIAGGIETQYF.

V is TRBV10-3 and J is TRBJ2-2; 7 bases fit TRBD2. CDR1 and CDR2 from the germline V gene are ENHRY and SYGVKD. The CDR3 has 14 amino acids. V trimming: 6 bases; J trimming: 0 bases; junction bases outside the gene matches: 1. The CDR3 loop is CAIRAGSNTGELFF. The CDR3 coding sequence is TGTGCCATCAGAGCGGGATCGAACACCGGGGAGCTGTTTTTT.

This chain joins TRBV12-3 or TRBV12-4 and TRBJ1-2; tentative D call: TRBD1 (6 bases). Trimming removed 5 bases at V and 2 bases at J, with 18 bases between. This CDR3 spans 16 amino acids. The CDR3 loop is CASSPPAGESNYGYTF. CDR3 coding DNA: TGTGCCAGCAGTCCACCTGCAGGGGAATCCAACTATGGCTACACCTTC.

The table lists this clonotype with a few counts. The rearrangement joins TRBV20-1 to TRBJ2-4, with D perhaps given as TRBD1 or TRBD2 (5 bases each). The CDR3 runs to 14 residues. The germline gives CDR1 DFQATT, CDR2 SNEGSKA (reference sequence). The ends were cut back, 5 bases at V and 0 bases at J, with 11 bases in the middle. The CDR3 nucleotides read TGCAGTGCTCAAACAGGACTAGCCAAAAACATTCAGTACTTC. This gives the protein CSAQTGLAKNIQYF.

This chain connects TRBV9 to TRBJ1-1; maybe TRBD1 (5 bases). V was clipped by 4 bases and J by 1 base, with 17 bases between them. Germline CDR1 reads SGDLS; CDR2 reads YYNGEE. The CDR3 length is 16 residues. As DNA, the CDR3 is TGTGCCAGCAGCCCACCAACGTTGGGGGAGAACACTGAAGCTTTCTTT. It is translated as CASSPPTLGENTEAFF.

J is TRBJ2-3 and V is TRBV7-9; a possible D gene is TRBD2 (6 bases). Trimming left V 5 bases short and J 2 bases short, with 8 bases between. The CDR3 consists of 13 residues. Germline values: CDR1 SEHNR, CDR2 FQNEAQ (reference sequence). As DNA, the CDR3 is TGTGCCAGCAGCAAGGACTACACAGATACGCAGTATTTT. Encoded protein: CASSKDYTDTQYF.

Only a few counts were recorded for this clonotype. The chain couples TRBV28 to TRBJ2-4; TRBD2 matches at 9 bases. V shed 6 bases, J shed 0 bases, and the junction held 0 bases outside the gene matches. Germline V CDR1 and CDR2: MDHEN, SYDVKM. There are 14 residues in the CDR3. The CDR3 DNA sequence: TGTGCCAGCAGAGCGGGGGGAGCCAAAAACATTCAGTACTTC. Its translation: CASRAGGAKNIQYF.

This clonotype has just a few counts. The chain is built from TRBV20-1 and TRBJ2-3; D possibly corresponds to TRBD2 (5 bases). V was cut by 2 bases and J by 1 base, with 10 bases left in between. The germline gives CDR1 DFQATT, CDR2 SNEGSKA (reference sequence). The CDR3 runs to 14 residues. The CDR3 DNA follows: TGCAGTGCTAGATTTAACGGGGGCACAGATACGCAGTATTTT. Translating it yields CSARFNGGTDTQYF.

This clonotype was found many times. V is TRBV7-6 and J is TRBJ2-1; TRBD2 agrees at 7 bases. The CDR3 has 16 amino acids. V shed 1 base, J shed 6 bases, and the junction held 9 bases outside the gene matches. The V gene's germline CDR1 is SGHVS and CDR2 FNYEAQ. The CDR3 loop is CASSLGSVAGFNEQFF. In DNA, the CDR3 is TGTGCCAGCAGCTTAGGTTCGGTAGCGGGCTTCAATGAGCAGTTCTTC.

The sample holds a few counts of this clonotype. This chain connects TRBV15 to TRBJ2-3; 9 bases are a match to TRBD2. The CDR3 loop spans 14 amino acids. Germline loops: CDR1 LNHNV, CDR2 YYDKDF (reference sequence). V gave up 9 bases and J gave up 9 bases; unmatched junction bases: 13. The CDR3 reads CATFLAGNRGTQYF. CDR3 coding DNA: TGTGCCACTTTTCTAGCGGGGAACCGGGGCACGCAGTATTTT.

This clonotype has only a few counts. The V and J genes are TRBV20-1 and TRBJ2-5, with 10 bases matching TRBD2. Germline-derived CDR1 and CDR2 are DFQATT and SNEGSKA (reference sequence). This CDR3 has 15 amino acids. With 6 bases clipped from V and 9 bases from J, the junction kept 16 bases outside the gene matches. The CDR3, as DNA: TGCAGTGCCTCTATAGCGGGAGGCTGGGGTGAGGCCCAGTACTTC. Residues: CSASIAGGWGEAQYF.

The V gene is TRBV20-1, the J gene TRBJ2-3; 7 nucleotides line up with TRBD2. J was trimmed by 0 bases and V by 3 bases; bases with no gene match: 3. This CDR3 is 14 amino acids long. Germline assignment: CDR1 DFQATT and CDR2 SNEGSKA (reference sequence). The CDR3 protein is CSASGRDSTDTQYF. The CDR3 bases are TGCAGTGCTAGTGGGAGGGATAGCACAGATACGCAGTATTTT.

This clonotype was seen a handful of times. The chain joins TRBV20-1 to TRBJ2-1, with a possible D match to TRBD1 (5 bases). Looked up from germline, CDR1 is DFQATT and CDR2 is SNEGSKA (reference sequence). The germline V and J ends were trimmed by 3 bases and 8 bases, with 11 bases remaining between them. This CDR3 spans 12 amino acids. The CDR3 region is CSASRALDEQFF. The CDR3 coding sequence is TGCAGTGCTAGCAGGGCCCTCGATGAGCAGTTCTTC.

This clonotype has only a few counts. V gene TRBV7-2 combines with J gene TRBJ2-1, with D unresolved. Germline lookup yields CDR1 SGHTA and CDR2 FQGNSA. The CDR3 sequence is 13 residues long. Trimming stripped 5 bases from V and 5 bases from J, with 10 bases between. CDR3 nucleotide sequence: TGTGCCAGCAGCGGACGCCTAAACAATGAGCAGTTCTTC. It yields the protein CASSGRLNNEQFF.

This clonotype appeared a few times. The chain recombines TRBV5-1 with TRBJ1-1; 7 nucleotides match TRBD1. V lost 4 bases and J lost 1; bases outside the gene matches: 4. The CDR3 sequence is 14 residues long. The germline V gene encodes CDR1 SGHRS and CDR2 YFSETQ. CDR3 amino acids: CASSVNRGNTEAFF. As DNA, the CDR3 is TGCGCCAGCAGCGTAAACAGGGGGAACACTGAAGCTTTCTTT.

This clonotype was found a few times. V usage is TRBV6-5 and J usage is TRBJ2-1; the D gene is possibly TRBD1 (5 bases). Trimming removed 0 bases at V and 5 bases at J, with 14 bases between. Germline values: CDR1 MNHEY, CDR2 SVGAGI. There are 16 residues in the CDR3. The CDR3 DNA reads TGTGCCAGCAGTTACTCGAAGGGGCCCCCGAACAATGAGCAGTTCTTC. Its translation is CASSYSKGPPNNEQFF.

The gene calls are TRBV30 and TRBJ2-1; TRBD2 agrees at 12 bases. J was trimmed by 3 bases and V by 4 bases; bases with no gene match: 7. There are 16 residues in the CDR3. Germline values: CDR1 GTSNPN, CDR2 SVGIG (reference sequence). In DNA, the CDR3 is TGTGCCTGGACTAGCGGGAGGGGGGCCATCTACAATGAGCAGTTCTTC. This codes for CAWTSGRGAIYNEQFF.

In its sample, this clonotype was seen once. The chain joins TRBV20-1 to TRBJ2-7; 10 nucleotides match TRBD2. From germline, CDR1 is DFQATT and CDR2 SNEGSKA (reference sequence). The CDR3 spans 14 residues. Germline trimming cut 6 bases from V and 2 bases from J; bases unmatched to any gene: 7. The CDR3 spells CSAETSGRTYEQYF. The CDR3 coding sequence is TGCAGTGCGGAGACTAGCGGGCGAACCTACGAGCAGTACTTC.

This clonotype was counted a few times. The rearrangement uses TRBV20-1 and TRBJ2-7; TRBD2 matches 10 bases. The germline V gene has CDR1 DFQATT and CDR2 SNEGSKA (reference sequence). The CDR3 totals 15 residues. V was clipped by 2 bases and J by 3 bases; unmatched bases: 7. CDR3 nucleotides: TGCAGTGCTAGACTACATGGACTAGCGGACTACGAGCAGTACTTC. It codes for CSARLHGLADYEQYF.

The CDR3 sequence: CASSSQLEAFF. As DNA, the CDR3 is TGTGCCAGCAGTTCACAGCTTGAAGCTTTCTTT. The rearrangement links TRBV27 to TRBJ1-1; D remains ambiguous. Germline CDR1 MNHEY, CDR2 SMNVEV (reference sequence). Trimming pared 4 bases from V and 7 bases from J, leaving 7 bases between. The CDR3 length is 11 residues.

This clonotype was seen repeatedly, ten times or more. The chain combines TRBV20-1 with TRBJ2-5; TRBD1 is a possible D gene (5 bases). There are 12 residues in the CDR3. Germline lookup yields CDR1 DFQATT and CDR2 SNEGSKA (reference sequence). V was pared by 4 bases and J by 5 bases, with 11 bases between. The CDR3 spells CSATGPGETQYF. The CDR3 DNA reads as TGCAGTGCTACAGGGCCCGGGGAGACCCAGTACTTC.

The sample holds many counts of this clonotype. The chain carries TRBV27 and TRBJ2-7; 9 nucleotides line up with TRBD1. V lost 3 bases, J lost 2 bases, and 5 bases stayed unmatched. Germline CDR1 MNHEY, CDR2 SMNVEV (reference sequence). The CDR3 has 15 amino acids. In DNA, the CDR3 is TGTGCCAGCAGTTTCTGGACAGGGGTAACCTACGAGCAGTACTTC. Translated: CASSFWTGVTYEQYF.

V gene TRBV7-2 combines with J gene TRBJ2-3; D might be TRBD1 (5 bases). Germline V gene data show CDR1 as SGHTA and CDR2 as FQGNSA. This CDR3 spans 14 amino acids. V shed 2 bases and J shed 3 bases, with 9 bases lying between them. Written as DNA, the CDR3 is TGTGCCAGCAGCTTAATGGGGCAAACAGATACGCAGTATTTT. Protein sequence: CASSLMGQTDTQYF.

This clonotype has more than one count but fewer than ten. J is TRBJ2-1 and V is TRBV12-3 or TRBV12-4; TRBD2 matches 7 bases. Trimming cost V 2 bases and J 6 bases; bases outside gene matches: 10. The CDR3 runs 16 residues. DNA for the CDR3: TGTGCCAGCAGTTTAAGTCGAGGACTAGGGAGCAATGAGCAGTTCTTC. Encoded protein: CASSLSRGLGSNEQFF.

This rearrangement joins TRBV20-1 to TRBJ2-3; D might be TRBD1 (6 bases). This CDR3 contains 14 residues. The germline V gene has CDR1 DFQATT and CDR2 SNEGSKA (reference sequence). Trimming removed 6 bases from V and 0 bases from J, with 13 bases in between. The CDR3: CSAPGQTSTDTQYF. The CDR3 DNA is TGCAGTGCCCCAGGACAGACTAGCACAGATACGCAGTATTTT.

V gene TRBV7-8 combines with J gene TRBJ1-1, with D tentatively TRBD1 (6 bases). V lost 0 bases and J lost 5, with 16 bases in between. The CDR3 consists of 16 residues. Germline lookup yields CDR1 SGHVS and CDR2 FQNEAQ. The DNA of the CDR3 is TGTGCCAGCAGCTTAGCGGTAGGCAGGGGAAAAACTGAAGCTTTCTTT. It codes for CASSLAVGRGKTEAFF.

This chain uses TRBV3-1 with TRBJ2-5; possibly TRBD2 for D (6 bases). The CDR3 extends over 16 amino acids. The germline V gene encodes CDR1 LGHDT and CDR2 YNNKEL (reference sequence). Trimming stripped 1 base from V and 4 bases from J, with 16 bases between. CDR3 DNA sequence: TGTGCCAGCAGCCAAGGAGCCCGACTAGTGGGAGAGACCCAGTACTTC. This encodes CASSQGARLVGETQYF.